These T cell receptor beta chains were read from a single sample in a study of cytomegalovirus exposure and HLA in healthy donors. The repertoire was sequenced with immunoSEQ multiplex PCR; TCRdb's copy has only in-frame clones and lacks some. The profile covers 130,000 or so clones, with around 9% appearing a single time and 4.5% to 6% taken by the ten largest. The sample taken for sequencing was PBMCs. These receptors originate from a man aged 35-49 years in good health and CMV-seronegative. The CDR3 runs from the conserved cysteine through the conserved F or W. A D gene is named only where the DNA matches it firmly. Some rows mark clone size as missing; the rest say once, few, many or name a class of expanded clone.

clone size,D gene,J gene,V gene,CDR3 protein,CDR3 DNA
few,.,TRBJ1-2,TRBV6-5,CASSVAGQSRYGYTF,TGTGCCAGCAGTGTCGCGGGGCAGTCTCGATATGGCTACACCTTC
.,TRBD2,TRBJ2-2,TRBV9,CASSVLEIAGTTGELFF,TGTGCCAGCAGCGTTCTGGAAATAGCGGGGACCACCGGGGAGCTGTTTTTT
.,.,TRBJ1-5,TRBV19,CASSPGGGRNQPQHF,TGTGCCAGTAGTCCCGGGGGGGGTAGGAATCAGCCCCAGCATTTT
few,TRBD1,TRBJ1-2,TRBV29-1,CSVLYLQGAKGYTF,TGCAGCGTTCTTTATCTCCAGGGGGCTAAAGGCTACACCTTC
.,TRBD1,TRBJ1-2,TRBV5-8,CASSLEGTAGAANYGYTF,TGTGCCAGCAGCTTGGAGGGGACAGCGGGGGCTGCTAACTATGGCTACACCTTC
.,.,TRBJ1-2,TRBV7-5,CARSLEDRGNYGYTF,TGTGCCAGAAGCTTAGAGGACAGAGGGAACTATGGCTACACCTTC
few,TRBD1,TRBJ1-1,TRBV29-1,CSVVRGRVEAFF,TGCAGCGTCGTCAGGGGGCGAGTTGAAGCTTTCTTT
.,.,TRBJ2-3,TRBV18,CASSPRTTSTDTQYF,TGTGCCAGCTCACCAAGGACTACTAGCACAGATACGCAGTATTTT
few,.,TRBJ2-7,TRBV7-8,CASSSPLGSSYEQYF,TGTGCCAGCAGCTCCCCCCTAGGAAGCTCCTACGAGCAGTACTTC
.,TRBD1,TRBJ2-7,TRBV9,CASSADGQGNEQYF,TGTGCCAGCAGCGCAGACGGACAGGGGAACGAGCAGTACTTC
few,.,TRBJ2-1,TRBV15,CATSRAIDTYNEQFF,TGTGCCACCAGCAGAGCGATAGATACCTACAATGAGCAGTTCTTC
few,TRBD1,TRBJ1-5,TRBV7-2,CASSSGQWNQPQHF,TGTGCCAGCAGCTCGGGACAGTGGAATCAGCCCCAGCATTTT
many,.,TRBJ2-7,TRBV5-1,CASSLEAGWTYEQYF,TGCGCCAGCAGCTTGGAAGCAGGGTGGACCTACGAGCAGTACTTC
.,.,TRBJ2-2,TRBV5-6,CASSSQGAGELFF,TGTGCCAGCAGCTCCCAGGGTGCCGGGGAGCTGTTTTTT
.,TRBD1,TRBJ1-1,TRBV7-3,CASSLTGQGERKEAFF,TGTGCCAGCAGCTTAACGGGACAGGGCGAAAGGAAGGAAGCTTTCTTT
few,.,TRBJ1-1,TRBV7-9,CASNPQGNTEAFF,TGTGCCAGCAATCCCCAGGGGAACACTGAAGCTTTCTTT
.,.,TRBJ1-5,TRBV9,CASSVGQGVNQPQHF,TGTGCCAGCAGCGTGGGGCAGGGCGTCAATCAGCCCCAGCATTTT
.,TRBD2,TRBJ2-7,TRBV19,CASQRGSSGGFEQYF,TGTGCCAGCCAGAGAGGAAGCAGCGGGGGGTTCGAGCAGTACTTC
.,.,TRBJ1-6,TRBV5-6,CASSLVGVRALHF,TGTGCCAGCAGCTTGGTTGGGGTGAGGGCCCTCCACTTT
.,.,TRBJ2-7,TRBV10-3,CAISEGGDEQYF,TGTGCCATCAGTGAGGGAGGCGACGAGCAGTACTTC
few,.,TRBJ2-7,TRBV5-1,CASSSLGANAYEQYF,TGCGCCAGCAGCAGCTTGGGGGCTAACGCGTACGAGCAGTACTTC
few,TRBD1,TRBJ2-7,TRBV10-2,CASSDTLGQGREQYF,TGCGCCAGCAGTGATACCCTGGGACAGGGTCGCGAGCAGTACTTC
few,TRBD1,TRBJ2-1,TRBV2,CASSGTGIWGDEQFF,TGTGCCAGCTCCGGGACAGGGATATGGGGTGATGAGCAGTTCTTC
.,TRBD2,TRBJ2-3,TRBV13,CASSTGTSGDTQYF,TGTGCCAGCAGTACCGGGACTAGCGGAGATACGCAGTATTTT
few,.,TRBJ2-5,TRBV6-1,CASSGTQQETQYF,TGTGCCAGCAGCGGGACACAGCAAGAGACCCAGTACTTC
few,.,TRBJ2-7,TRBV14,CASSGSGPSSYEQYF,TGTGCCAGCAGCGGTAGCGGTCCTAGCTCCTACGAGCAGTACTTC
few,.,TRBJ1-6,TRBV9,CASSGQVRNSPLHF,TGTGCCAGCAGCGGACAGGTACGGAATTCACCCCTCCACTTT
few,.,TRBJ1-5,TRBV6-1,CASSAGLPQPQHF,TGTGCCAGCAGTGCAGGGCTCCCTCAGCCCCAGCATTTT
.,TRBD2,TRBJ2-1,TRBV19,CASSALAGGPNEQFF,TGTGCCAGTAGTGCCCTGGCGGGGGGGCCCAATGAGCAGTTCTTC
.,TRBD2,TRBJ2-1,TRBV10-3,CAISGGTSGGGYNEQFF,TGTGCCATCAGTGGCGGGACTAGCGGGGGGGGATACAATGAGCAGTTCTTC
.,TRBD1,TRBJ2-1,TRBV5-1,CASSLGDRGLGEQFF,TGCGCCAGCAGCTTGGGAGACAGGGGGTTAGGTGAGCAGTTCTTC
.,TRBD1,TRBJ2-3,TRBV7-6,CASSLVGDRVPDTQYF,TGTGCCAGCAGCTTAGTAGGGGACAGGGTTCCAGATACGCAGTATTTT
.,.,TRBJ2-7,TRBV13,CASSPRGGREQYF,TGTGCCAGCAGCCCGAGGGGAGGACGCGAGCAGTACTTC
few,TRBD1,TRBJ2-1,TRBV5-6,CASSLVRGTGNEQFF,TGTGCCAGCAGCTTGGTGCGGGGGACAGGGAATGAGCAGTTCTTC
few,TRBD1,TRBJ1-1,TRBV28,CASIVPGQGRTEAFF,TGTGCCAGCATTGTACCGGGACAGGGGCGGACTGAAGCTTTCTTT
few,.,TRBJ1-1,TRBV6-5,CASSYGQNTEAFF,TGTGCCAGCAGTTACGGACAGAACACTGAAGCTTTCTTT
.,.,TRBJ1-5,TRBV28,CASRKSGGYQPQHF,TGTGCCAGCAGGAAGTCAGGAGGGTACCAGCCCCAGCATTTT
few,TRBD1,TRBJ1-6,TRBV4-2,CASSLRQGSGSYNSPLHF,TGTGCCAGCAGCCTGCGACAGGGGTCAGGCTCCTATAATTCACCCCTCCACTTT
few,TRBD1,TRBJ1-4,TRBV9,CASSAATGTAEKLFF,TGTGCCAGCAGCGCAGCGACAGGGACTGCTGAAAAACTGTTTTTT
.,.,TRBJ1-1,TRBV14,CASSLRPPGWNTEAFF,TGTGCCAGCAGCCTCCGTCCCCCCGGGTGGAACACTGAAGCTTTCTTT
.,TRBD1,TRBJ1-4,TRBV6-1,CASWTGTATNEKLFF,TGTGCCAGCTGGACAGGGACGGCAACTAATGAAAAACTGTTTTTT
few,.,TRBJ2-7,TRBV11-2,CASSLIAAYPYEQYF,TGTGCCAGCAGCTTAATAGCAGCGTACCCCTACGAGCAGTACTTC
few,.,TRBJ1-1,TRBV7-3,CASSPRRGDTEAFF,TGTGCCAGCAGCCCTCGACGCGGGGACACTGAAGCTTTCTTT